These T cell receptor beta chains were read from a single sample in a study of T cell responses to AZD1222 COVID-19 vaccine. Sequencing used immunoSEQ multiplex PCR; TCRdb keeps in-frame clones, though not all of them. The sample includes 90,000 or so clones, over 75% of them seen just once. This material consisted of peripheral blood, taken on day 0 of AZD1222 vaccination. The receptors were sampled from an adult in good health. CDR3s include the opening cysteine and the closing phenylalanine or tryptophan. The D gene is left open where the match is weak. Expanded clones are given a class, and other clones once, few, many or no size at all.

J: TRBJ2-7; V: TRBV5-1; size: NA; D: NA; CDR3: CASSLQGREQYF; DNA: TGCGCCAGCAGCCTCCAGGGTCGGGAGCAGTACTTC
J: TRBJ1-6; V: TRBV18; size: NA; D: NA; CDR3: CASSPTQTASSPLHF; DNA: TGTGCCAGCTCACCAACCCAGACGGCGAGCTCACCCCTCCACTTT
J: TRBJ1-2; V: TRBV19; size: NA; D: NA; CDR3: CASTNRAVYGYTF; DNA: TGTGCCAGTACTAACAGGGCAGTCTATGGCTACACCTTC
J: TRBJ2-7; V: TRBV1; size: NA; D: NA; CDR3: CTSSHLAGTTYEQYF; DNA: TGCACCAGCAGCCATCTAGCGGGGACAACCTACGAGCAGTACTTC
J: TRBJ1-4; V: TRBV2; size: NA; D: TRBD1; CDR3: CASSPDRGVFF; DNA: TGTGCCAGCAGTCCGGACAGGGGGGTGTTTTTT
J: TRBJ2-5; V: TRBV27; size: NA; D: NA; CDR3: CASSAKGRGETQYF; DNA: TGTGCCAGCAGCGCCAAGGGAAGGGGGGAGACCCAGTACTTC
J: TRBJ2-5; V: TRBV15; size: NA; D: NA; CDR3: CATSSILTIRGETQYF; DNA: TGTGCCACCAGCAGCATCTTGACGATCCGGGGGGAGACCCAGTACTTC
J: TRBJ1-5; V: TRBV10-3; size: once; D: NA; CDR3: CAISEYMPGPQHF; DNA: TGTGCCATCAGTGAGTACATGCCAGGGCCCCAGCATTTT
J: TRBJ2-3; V: TRBV10-3; size: NA; D: TRBD2; CDR3: CAISEKREVTDTQYF; DNA: TGTGCCATCAGTGAGAAGCGGGAGGTCACAGATACGCAGTATTTT
J: TRBJ2-2; V: TRBV7-8; size: once; D: NA; CDR3: CASSAGGGELFF; DNA: TGTGCCAGCAGCGCGGGTGGAGGGGAGCTGTTTTTT
J: TRBJ1-1; V: TRBV11-3; size: once; D: NA; CDR3: CASSLLKTSEAFF; DNA: TGTGCCAGCAGCCTATTGAAGACAAGTGAAGCTTTCTTT
J: TRBJ1-1; V: TRBV11-3; size: NA; D: NA; CDR3: CASSLGTNTEAFF; DNA: TGTGCCAGCAGCTTAGGGACCAACACTGAAGCTTTCTTT
J: TRBJ2-7; V: TRBV28; size: NA; D: NA; CDR3: CASSLFPYEQYF; DNA: TGTGCCAGCAGTTTATTTCCCTACGAGCAGTACTTC
J: TRBJ2-7; V: TRBV6-5; size: few; D: TRBD1; CDR3: CASSRYRGLGYEQYF; DNA: TGTGCCAGCAGCCGTTATAGGGGGCTAGGCTACGAGCAGTACTTC
J: TRBJ2-5; V: TRBV5-1; size: NA; D: TRBD2; CDR3: CASSLAGTSEGRGETQYF; DNA: TGCGCCAGCAGCTTGGCCGGGACTAGCGAGGGGAGAGGAGAGACCCAGTACTTC
J: TRBJ1-2; V: TRBV28; size: few; D: NA; CDR3: CASSLWQGYGYTF; DNA: TGTGCCAGCAGTTTATGGCAGGGCTATGGCTACACCTTC
J: TRBJ2-5; V: TRBV28; size: NA; D: NA; CDR3: CASSQETQYF; DNA: TGTGCCAGCAGTCAAGAGACCCAGTACTTC
J: TRBJ1-4; V: TRBV19; size: NA; D: NA; CDR3: CASSIGRDSEKLFF; DNA: TGTGCCAGTAGTATAGGTAGGGATAGTGAAAAACTGTTTTTT
J: TRBJ2-1; V: TRBV28; size: NA; D: NA; CDR3: CASSPLSYYNEQFF; DNA: TGTGCCAGCAGCCCGTTGAGCTACTACAATGAGCAGTTCTTC
J: TRBJ2-2; V: TRBV6-1; size: NA; D: NA; CDR3: CASSSNANTGELFF; DNA: TGTGCCAGCAGTTCCAACGCGAACACCGGGGAGCTGTTTTTT
J: TRBJ2-5; V: TRBV5-1; size: NA; D: NA; CDR3: CASSLAWRGQETQYF; DNA: TGCGCCAGCAGCTTGGCCTGGAGAGGCCAAGAGACCCAGTACTTC
J: TRBJ1-1; V: TRBV21-1; size: NA; D: NA; CDR3: CASSKGTGSTEAFF; DNA: TGTGCCAGCAGCAAAGGGACAGGGTCCACTGAAGCTTTCTTT
J: TRBJ2-7; V: TRBV27; size: NA; D: NA; CDR3: CASALRGFPYEQYF; DNA: TGTGCCAGCGCCCTTAGGGGCTTCCCCTACGAGCAGTACTTC
J: TRBJ2-1; V: TRBV5-1; size: once; D: NA; CDR3: CASSLLRDHSAHEQFF; DNA: TGCGCCAGCAGCTTGCTCCGGGACCATTCGGCCCATGAGCAGTTCTTC
J: TRBJ2-1; V: TRBV2; size: NA; D: TRBD2; CDR3: CASSGTSGGHEQFF; DNA: TGTGCCAGCAGCGGGACTAGCGGGGGCCATGAGCAGTTCTTC
J: TRBJ1-6; V: TRBV13; size: NA; D: TRBD1; CDR3: CASSLRDRGFNNSPLHF; DNA: TGTGCCAGCAGCCTCCGGGACAGGGGCTTCAATAATTCACCCCTCCACTTT
J: TRBJ1-5; V: TRBV19; size: NA; D: TRBD1; CDR3: CASNTGQGAGQPQHF; DNA: TGTGCCAGTAATACCGGACAGGGGGCAGGTCAGCCCCAGCATTTT
J: TRBJ1-2; V: TRBV19; size: NA; D: NA; CDR3: CAINSPRGYGYTF; DNA: TGTGCCATAAATTCGCCGCGAGGCTATGGCTACACCTTC
J: TRBJ2-3; V: TRBV6-1; size: NA; D: TRBD1; CDR3: CASSERAGQGARGPFYTQYF; DNA: TGTGCCAGCAGTGAGAGGGCGGGACAGGGGGCGCGGGGACCATTTTATACGCAGTATTTT
J: TRBJ1-1; V: TRBV14; size: NA; D: TRBD1; CDR3: CASSRGTGGPFMNTEAFF; DNA: TGTGCCAGCAGCCGAGGAACAGGGGGCCCCTTTATGAACACTGAAGCTTTCTTT
J: TRBJ2-5; V: TRBV6-2/TRBV6-3; size: NA; D: NA; CDR3: CASSGAWTQYF; DNA: TGTGCCAGCAGCGGTGCTTGGACCCAGTACTTC
J: TRBJ2-1; V: TRBV4-3; size: NA; D: NA; CDR3: CASSQEVRLNNEQFF; DNA: TGCGCCAGCAGCCAAGAGGTAAGACTCAACAATGAGCAGTTCTTC
J: TRBJ2-3; V: TRBV5-1; size: NA; D: NA; CDR3: CASSPNRASATTDTQYF; DNA: TGCGCCAGCAGCCCCAACAGGGCTAGCGCGACCACAGATACGCAGTATTTT
J: TRBJ2-5; V: TRBV6-6; size: NA; D: NA; CDR3: CASSRGTQETQYF; DNA: TGTGCCAGCAGTCGAGGGACACAAGAGACCCAGTACTTC
J: TRBJ1-2; V: TRBV3-1/TRBV3-2; size: NA; D: NA; CDR3: CASSQEGQGIEGYTF; DNA: TGTGCCAGCAGCCAAGAAGGGCAGGGTATAGAAGGCTACACCTTC
J: TRBJ2-7; V: TRBV4-1; size: once; D: NA; CDR3: CASSQVGAVLAYEQYF; DNA: TGCGCCAGCAGCCAAGTAGGTGCGGTCCTCGCCTACGAGCAGTACTTC
J: TRBJ1-1; V: TRBV5-3; size: NA; D: NA; CDR3: CARSPGVFEAFF; DNA: TGTGCCAGAAGCCCGGGGGTGTTTGAAGCTTTCTTT
J: TRBJ2-2; V: TRBV24-1; size: once; D: NA; CDR3: CATSDSVLATGELFF; DNA: TGTGCCACCAGTGATTCTGTCCTTGCGACCGGGGAGCTGTTTTTT
J: TRBJ1-1; V: TRBV4-2; size: NA; D: NA; CDR3: CASSHLTNTEAFF; DNA: TGTGCCAGCAGCCACTTAACGAACACTGAAGCTTTCTTT
J: TRBJ2-6; V: TRBV3-1/TRBV3-2; size: once; D: TRBD1; CDR3: CASSQETGAGANVLTF; DNA: TGTGCCAGCAGCCAGGAAACAGGGGCTGGGGCCAACGTCCTGACTTTC
J: TRBJ1-1; V: TRBV29-1; size: NA; D: NA; CDR3: CSIRRWDTEAFF; DNA: TGCAGCATACGGAGGTGGGACACTGAAGCTTTCTTT
J: TRBJ2-2; V: TRBV13; size: NA; D: NA; CDR3: CASSLARRGAGELFF; DNA: TGTGCCAGCAGCTTAGCCCGCAGGGGCGCCGGGGAGCTGTTTTTT